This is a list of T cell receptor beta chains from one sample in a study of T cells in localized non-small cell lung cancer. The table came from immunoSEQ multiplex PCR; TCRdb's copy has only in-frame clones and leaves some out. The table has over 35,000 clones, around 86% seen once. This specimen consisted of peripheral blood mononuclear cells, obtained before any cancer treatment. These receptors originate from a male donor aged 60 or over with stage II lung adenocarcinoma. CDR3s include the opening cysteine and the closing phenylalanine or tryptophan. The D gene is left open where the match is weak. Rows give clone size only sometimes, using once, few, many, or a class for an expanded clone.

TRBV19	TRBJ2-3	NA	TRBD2	CASSRLAGDTDTQYF	TGTGCCAGTTCCCGACTAGCGGGGGACACAGATACGCAGTATTTT
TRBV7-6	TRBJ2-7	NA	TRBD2	CASSATSDEQYF	TGTGCCAGCAGCGCTACTAGCGACGAGCAGTACTTC
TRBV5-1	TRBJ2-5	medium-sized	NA	CASIGGGAQYF	TGCGCCAGCATCGGAGGGGGGGCCCAGTACTTC
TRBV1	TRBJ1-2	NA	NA	CTSSPRTGVGHYGYTF	TGCACCAGCAGCCCCAGGACAGGGGTTGGCCACTATGGCTACACCTTC
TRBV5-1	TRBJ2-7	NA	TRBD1	CASSWGQESYEQYF	TGCGCCAGCAGCTGGGGACAGGAGTCCTACGAGCAGTACTTC
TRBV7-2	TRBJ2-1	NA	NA	CASSRIVSNEQFF	TGTGCCAGCAGTCGAATAGTGAGTAATGAGCAGTTCTTC
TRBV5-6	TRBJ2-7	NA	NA	CASSLVSISHEQYF	TGTGCCAGCAGCTTGGTGTCGATTTCCCACGAGCAGTACTTC
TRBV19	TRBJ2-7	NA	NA	CASSISSMAEQYF	TGTGCCAGTAGTATCTCTAGTATGGCCGAGCAGTACTTC
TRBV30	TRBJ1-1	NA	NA	CAWSYRTANTEAFF	TGTGCCTGGAGTTACCGGACGGCGAACACTGAAGCTTTCTTT
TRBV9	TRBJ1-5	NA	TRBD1	CASSVGGGGQPQHF	TGTGCCAGCAGCGTAGGAGGGGGCGGTCAGCCCCAGCATTTT
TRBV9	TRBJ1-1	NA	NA	CASSVGRNTEAFF	TGTGCCAGCAGCGTGGGAAGGAACACTGAAGCTTTCTTT
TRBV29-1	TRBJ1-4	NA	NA	CSEGSNEKLFF	TGCAGCGAAGGGTCTAATGAAAAACTGTTTTTT
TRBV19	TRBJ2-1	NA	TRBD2	CASSIFRTSGLNEQFF	TGTGCCAGTAGTATCTTCAGGACTAGCGGGCTTAATGAGCAGTTCTTC
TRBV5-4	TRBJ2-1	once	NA	CASSPRFGEQFF	TGTGCCAGCAGCCCCCGTTTTGGTGAGCAGTTCTTC
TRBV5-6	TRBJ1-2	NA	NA	CASSSGAFNYGYTF	TGTGCCAGCAGCTCGGGAGCCTTTAACTATGGCTACACCTTC
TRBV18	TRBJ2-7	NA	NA	CATSPERSSYEQYF	TGTGCCACCTCACCGGAAAGGAGCTCCTACGAGCAGTACTTC
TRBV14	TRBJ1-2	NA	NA	CASSQLTEANYGYTF	TGTGCCAGCAGCCAATTGACTGAAGCTAACTATGGCTACACCTTC
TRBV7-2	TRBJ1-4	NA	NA	CASSLRQLNEKLFF	TGTGCCAGCAGCTTGAGACAGCTTAATGAAAAACTGTTTTTT
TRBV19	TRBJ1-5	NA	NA	CATDRTAARVRNQPQHF	TGTGCCACCGATAGGACAGCGGCTCGGGTACGCAATCAGCCCCAGCATTTT
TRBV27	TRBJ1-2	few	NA	CASSLSWDRLYGYTF	TGTGCCAGCAGTTTATCGTGGGACCGTCTCTATGGCTACACCTTC
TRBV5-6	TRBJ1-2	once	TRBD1	CASSLEGGGRYGYTF	TGTGCCAGCAGCTTGGAAGGGGGCGGTCGCTATGGCTACACCTTC
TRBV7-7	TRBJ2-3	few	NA	CASSLGGSADTQYF	TGTGCCAGCAGCTTAGGTGGGAGCGCAGATACGCAGTATTTT
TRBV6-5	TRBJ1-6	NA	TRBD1	CASSYSSQGASPLHF	TGTGCCAGCAGTTACTCGTCACAGGGGGCTTCACCCCTCCACTTT
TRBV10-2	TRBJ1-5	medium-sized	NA	CASSESPGNSNQPQHF	TGCGCCAGCAGTGAGTCTCCAGGTAATAGCAATCAGCCCCAGCATTTT
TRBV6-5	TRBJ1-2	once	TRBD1	CASSGTALSYGYTF	TGTGCCAGCAGTGGGACAGCTTTAAGCTATGGCTACACCTTC
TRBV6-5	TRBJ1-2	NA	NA	CAQRAGVGGYTF	TGTGCCCAAAGGGCAGGGGTGGGCGGCTACACCTTC
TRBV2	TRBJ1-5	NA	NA	CASSITRTPNQPQHF	TGTGCCAGCTCGATTACGCGGACTCCAAATCAGCCCCAGCATTTT
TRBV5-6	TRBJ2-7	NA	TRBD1	CASSPDRALSYEQYF	TGTGCCAGCAGCCCGGACAGGGCCCTCTCCTACGAGCAGTACTTC
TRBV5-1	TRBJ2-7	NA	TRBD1	CASSGDRGTFYEQYF	TGCGCCAGCAGCGGGGACAGGGGAACCTTCTACGAGCAGTACTTC
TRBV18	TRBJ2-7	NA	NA	CASSPGRATPYEQYF	TGTGCCAGCTCACCAGGACGGGCTACCCCTTACGAGCAGTACTTC
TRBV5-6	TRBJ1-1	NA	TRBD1	CASSLGGGAFEAFF	TGTGCCAGCAGCTTGGGAGGGGGCGCGTTTGAAGCTTTCTTT
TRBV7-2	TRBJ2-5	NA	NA	CASSFPSFQSQETQYF	TGTGCCAGCAGCTTCCCATCGTTTCAGTCCCAGGAGACCCAGTACTTC
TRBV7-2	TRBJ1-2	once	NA	CASSLTAVYGYTF	TGTGCCAGCAGCTTGACAGCTGTCTATGGCTACACCTTC
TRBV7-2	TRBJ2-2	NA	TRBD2	CASSYSGGTTGELFF	TGTGCCAGCAGCTACAGCGGGGGGACTACCGGGGAGCTGTTTTTT
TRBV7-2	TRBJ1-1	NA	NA	CASSLLTGNTEAFF	TGTGCCAGCAGCTTATTAACAGGGAACACTGAAGCTTTCTTT
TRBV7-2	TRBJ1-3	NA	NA	CASSFEPPGNTIYF	TGTGCCAGCAGCTTTGAGCCGCCTGGAAACACCATATATTTT
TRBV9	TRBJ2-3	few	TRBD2	CASSVAASGITDTQYF	TGTGCCAGCAGCGTAGCGGCTAGCGGAATCACAGATACGCAGTATTTT
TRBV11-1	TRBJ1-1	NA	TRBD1	CASRPGTGGSRTEAFF	TGTGCCAGCAGGCCCGGGACAGGGGGCTCGAGGACTGAAGCTTTCTTT
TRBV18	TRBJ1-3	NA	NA	CASSPPVSGNTIYF	TGTGCCAGCTCACCACCGGTCTCTGGAAACACCATATATTTT